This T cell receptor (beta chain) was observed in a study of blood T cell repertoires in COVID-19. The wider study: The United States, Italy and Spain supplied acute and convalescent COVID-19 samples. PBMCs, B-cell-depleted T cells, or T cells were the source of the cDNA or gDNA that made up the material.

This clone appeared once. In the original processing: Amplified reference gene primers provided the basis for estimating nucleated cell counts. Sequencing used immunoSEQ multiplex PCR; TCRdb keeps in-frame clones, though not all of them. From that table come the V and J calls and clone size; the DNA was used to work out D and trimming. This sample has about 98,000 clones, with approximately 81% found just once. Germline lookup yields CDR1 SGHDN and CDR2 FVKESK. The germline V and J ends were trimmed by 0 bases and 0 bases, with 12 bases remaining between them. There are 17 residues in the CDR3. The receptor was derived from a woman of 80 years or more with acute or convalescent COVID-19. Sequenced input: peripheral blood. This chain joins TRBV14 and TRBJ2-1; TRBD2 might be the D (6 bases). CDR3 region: CASSQDLAGSSYNEQFF. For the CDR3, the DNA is TGTGCCAGCAGCCAAGATTTGGCGGGAAGCTCCTACAATGAGCAGTTCTTC.